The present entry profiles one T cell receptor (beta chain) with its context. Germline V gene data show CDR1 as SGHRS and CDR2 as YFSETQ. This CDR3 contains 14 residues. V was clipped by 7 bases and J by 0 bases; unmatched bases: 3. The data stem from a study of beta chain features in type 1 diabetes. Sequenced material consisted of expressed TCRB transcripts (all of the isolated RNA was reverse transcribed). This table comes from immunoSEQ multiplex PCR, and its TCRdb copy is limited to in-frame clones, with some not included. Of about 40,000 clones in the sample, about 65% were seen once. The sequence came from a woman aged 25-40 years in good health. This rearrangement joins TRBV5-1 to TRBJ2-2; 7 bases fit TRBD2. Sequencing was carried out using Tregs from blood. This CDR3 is CASGRVPNTGELFF. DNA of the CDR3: TGCGCCAGCGGGAGGGTCCCGAACACCGGGGAGCTGTTTTTT.